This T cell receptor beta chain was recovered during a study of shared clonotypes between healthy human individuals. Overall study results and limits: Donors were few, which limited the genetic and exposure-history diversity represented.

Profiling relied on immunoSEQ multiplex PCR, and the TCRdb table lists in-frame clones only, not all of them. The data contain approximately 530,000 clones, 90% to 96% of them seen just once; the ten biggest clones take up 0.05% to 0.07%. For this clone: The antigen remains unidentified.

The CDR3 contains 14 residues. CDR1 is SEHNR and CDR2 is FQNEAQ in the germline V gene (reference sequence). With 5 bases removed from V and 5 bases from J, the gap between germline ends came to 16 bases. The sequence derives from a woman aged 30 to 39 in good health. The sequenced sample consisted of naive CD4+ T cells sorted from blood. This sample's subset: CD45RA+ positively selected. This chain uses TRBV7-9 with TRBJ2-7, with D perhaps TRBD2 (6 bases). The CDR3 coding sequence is TGTGCCAGCAGCCCCCGGGCAGGAGGGGACGAGCAGTACTTC. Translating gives CASSPRAGGDEQYF.